This paragraph reports one TCR beta chain. The PCR employed 60 Vbeta primers together with 13 Jbeta primers. This table comes from immunoSEQ multiplex PCR, and its TCRdb copy is limited to in-frame clones, with some not included. The sample has 150,000 or so clones. The CDR3 spans 14 residues. V lost 0 bases to trimming and J lost 7 bases, with 14 bases between them. In germline, CDR1 is SGHDT, CDR2 YYEEEE. This entry comes from a study of cytomegalovirus exposure and HLA in healthy donors. Sequenced material: PBMCs. The receptor was isolated from a woman aged 60 to 75 in good health and CMV-seronegative. The chain has TRBV5-6 and TRBJ2-7; no clear D. CDR3 nucleotide sequence: TGTGCCAGCAGCTTGGAAAACTTACGTGGTGAGCAGTACTTC. Protein: CASSLENLRGEQYF.